The clone carrying this TCR beta chain was counted only a few times. Its matching antigen is unknown. The sample is drawn from a study of T cells after yellow fever vaccination. The study, taken as a whole, reports: It was a weaker secondary response, yet one that peaked faster, at day 5 versus 15. Abundant contaminating clonotypes from the bulk population could appear in FACS-sorted repertoires.

They built TCR cDNA with 5'RACE template switching, a step that put in a universal primer site and UMIs. TCRdb redid the calling of the 5' RACE reads with MiXCR, one entry per CDR3 protein. The sample contains some 320,000 distinct CDR3 sequences, 8.7% of which appear only once. The CDR3 contains 15 residues. The V segment lost 7 bases and the J segment 5 bases; nucleotides outside the gene matches: 13. CDR1 and CDR2 from the germline V gene are SGHRS and YFSETQ. This receptor was taken from a man in his late teens or twenties who received the YFV17D yellow fever vaccine. This rearrangement joins TRBV5-1 to TRBJ2-3; TRBD1 matches 7 bases. Source: PBMCs, taken on the day of the first yellow fever vaccination. This chain's CDR3 is CASGRDSHPGDTQYF. The CDR3 nucleotides read TGCGCCAGCGGCCGGGACAGCCATCCGGGAGATACGCAGTATTTT.